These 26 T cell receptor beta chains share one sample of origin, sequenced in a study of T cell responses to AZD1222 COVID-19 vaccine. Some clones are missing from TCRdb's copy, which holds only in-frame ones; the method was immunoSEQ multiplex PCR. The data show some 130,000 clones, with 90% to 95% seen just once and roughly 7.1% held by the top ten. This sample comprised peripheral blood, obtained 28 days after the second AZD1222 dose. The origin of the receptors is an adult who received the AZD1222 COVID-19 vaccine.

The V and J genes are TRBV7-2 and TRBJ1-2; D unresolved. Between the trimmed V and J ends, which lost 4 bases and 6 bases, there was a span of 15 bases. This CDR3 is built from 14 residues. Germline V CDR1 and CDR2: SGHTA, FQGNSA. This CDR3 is CASSSRQGLDGYTF. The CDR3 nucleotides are TGTGCCAGCAGCTCACGACAAGGCTTAGATGGCTACACCTTC.

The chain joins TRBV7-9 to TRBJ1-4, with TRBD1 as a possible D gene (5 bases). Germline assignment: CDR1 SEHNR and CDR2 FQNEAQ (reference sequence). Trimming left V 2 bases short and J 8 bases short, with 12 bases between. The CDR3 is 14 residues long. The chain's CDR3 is CASSLLGQGEKLFF. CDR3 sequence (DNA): TGTGCCAGCAGCTTACTGGGGCAAGGAGAAAAACTGTTTTTT. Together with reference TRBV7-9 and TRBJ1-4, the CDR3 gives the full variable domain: DTGVSQNPRHKITKRGQNVTFRCDPISEHNRLYWYRQTLGQGPEFLTYFQNEAQLEKSRLLSDRFSAERPKGSFSTLEIQRTEQGDSAMYLCASSLLGQGEKLFFGSGTQLSVL.

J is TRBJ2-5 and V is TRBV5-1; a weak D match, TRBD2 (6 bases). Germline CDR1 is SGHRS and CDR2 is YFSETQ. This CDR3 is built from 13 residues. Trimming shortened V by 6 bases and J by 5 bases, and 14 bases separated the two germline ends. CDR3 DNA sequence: TGCGCCAGCACCTCCGGGGGAAGGGAGACCCAGTACTTC. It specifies CASTSGGRETQYF.

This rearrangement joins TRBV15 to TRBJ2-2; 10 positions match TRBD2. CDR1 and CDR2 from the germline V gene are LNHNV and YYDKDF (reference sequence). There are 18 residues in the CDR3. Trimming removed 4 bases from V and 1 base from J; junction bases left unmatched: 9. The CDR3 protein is CATSTQSRLAGNTGELFF. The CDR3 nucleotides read TGTGCCACCAGCACTCAGAGCAGACTAGCGGGGAACACCGGGGAGCTGTTTTTT.

Written as DNA, the CDR3 is TGTGCCAGCAGTTACGGGGTCCCCTCCTACTTGACGCAGTACTTC. Encoded protein: CASSYGVPSYLTQYF. This rearrangement joins TRBV6-2 or TRBV6-3 to TRBJ2-7, with D uncertain. The CDR3 spans 15 residues. The V and J ends lost 2 bases and 9 bases respectively, with 20 bases between them. Germline loops: CDR1 MNHEY, CDR2 SVGEGT.

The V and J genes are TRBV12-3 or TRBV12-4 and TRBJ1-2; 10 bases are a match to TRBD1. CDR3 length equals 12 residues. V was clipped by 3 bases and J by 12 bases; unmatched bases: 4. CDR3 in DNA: TGTGCCAGCAGTTTGATGGGACAGGGGAACACCTTC. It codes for CASSLMGQGNTF.

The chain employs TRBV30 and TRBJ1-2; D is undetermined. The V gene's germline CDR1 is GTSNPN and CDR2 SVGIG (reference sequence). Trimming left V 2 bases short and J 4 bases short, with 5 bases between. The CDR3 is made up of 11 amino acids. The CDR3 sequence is CAWSRFYGYTF. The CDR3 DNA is TGTGCCTGGAGTCGGTTCTATGGCTACACCTTC.

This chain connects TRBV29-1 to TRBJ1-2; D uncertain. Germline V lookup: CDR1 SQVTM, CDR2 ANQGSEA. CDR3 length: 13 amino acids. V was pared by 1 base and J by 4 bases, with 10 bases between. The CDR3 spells CSVEGTGGYGYTF. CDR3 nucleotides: TGCAGCGTTGAAGGAACGGGAGGCTATGGCTACACCTTC.

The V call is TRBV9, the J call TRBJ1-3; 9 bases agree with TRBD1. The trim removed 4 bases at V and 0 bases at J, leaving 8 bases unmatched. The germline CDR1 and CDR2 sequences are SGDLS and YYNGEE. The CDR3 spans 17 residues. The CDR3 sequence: CASSLRDRVFSGNTIYF. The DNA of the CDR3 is TGTGCCAGCAGCCTACGGGACAGGGTTTTCTCTGGAAACACCATATATTTT.

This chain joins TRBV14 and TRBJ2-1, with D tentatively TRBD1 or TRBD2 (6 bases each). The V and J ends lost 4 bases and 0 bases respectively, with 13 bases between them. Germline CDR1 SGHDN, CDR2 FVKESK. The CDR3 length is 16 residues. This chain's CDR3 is CASSPRGAGSYNEQFF. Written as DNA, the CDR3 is TGTGCCAGCAGCCCAAGGGGGGCTGGCTCCTACAATGAGCAGTTCTTC.

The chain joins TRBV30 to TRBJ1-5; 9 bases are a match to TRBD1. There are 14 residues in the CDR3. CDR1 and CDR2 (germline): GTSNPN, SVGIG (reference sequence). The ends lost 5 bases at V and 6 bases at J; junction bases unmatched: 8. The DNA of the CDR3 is TGTGCCTGGGAACAGGGGGCGCGGGGTCAGCCCCAGCATTTT. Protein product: CAWEQGARGQPQHF. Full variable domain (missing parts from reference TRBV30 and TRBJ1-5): SQTIHQWPATLVQPVGSPLSLECTVEGTSNPNLYWYRQAAGRGLQLLFYSVGIGQISSEVPQNLSASRPQDRQFILSSKKLLLSDSGFYLCAWEQGARGQPQHFGDGTRLSIL.

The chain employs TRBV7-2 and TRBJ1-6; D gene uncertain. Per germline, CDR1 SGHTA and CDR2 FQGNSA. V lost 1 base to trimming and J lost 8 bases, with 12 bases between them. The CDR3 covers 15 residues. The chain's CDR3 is CASSLGTALDSPLHF. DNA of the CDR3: TGTGCCAGCAGCTTAGGTACTGCACTAGATTCACCCCTCCACTTT.

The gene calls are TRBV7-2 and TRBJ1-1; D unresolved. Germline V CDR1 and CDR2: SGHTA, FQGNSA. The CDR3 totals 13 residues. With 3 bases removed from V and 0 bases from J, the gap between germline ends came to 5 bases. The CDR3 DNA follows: TGTGCCAGCAGCTTGACCATGAACACTGAAGCTTTCTTT. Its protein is CASSLTMNTEAFF.

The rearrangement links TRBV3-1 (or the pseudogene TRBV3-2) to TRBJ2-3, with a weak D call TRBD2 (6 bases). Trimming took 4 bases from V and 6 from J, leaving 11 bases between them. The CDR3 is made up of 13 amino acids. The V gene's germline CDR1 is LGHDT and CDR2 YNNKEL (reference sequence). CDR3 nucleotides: TGTGCCAGCAGCCCCCGGGAGTGGGATACGCAGTATTTT. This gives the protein CASSPREWDTQYF.

CDR3: CASSATSNEQFF. The CDR3 DNA follows: TGTGCCAGCAGCGCCACCTCGAATGAGCAGTTCTTC. This chain uses TRBV9 with TRBJ2-1, with D unresolved. The CDR3 has 12 amino acids. Germline V gives CDR1 SGDLS, CDR2 YYNGEE. V gave up 3 bases and J gave up 7 bases, with 8 bases separating them.

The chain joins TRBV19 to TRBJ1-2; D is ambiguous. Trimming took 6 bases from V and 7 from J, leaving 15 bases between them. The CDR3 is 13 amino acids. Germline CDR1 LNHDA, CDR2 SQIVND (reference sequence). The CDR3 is CASRPTAVAGYTF. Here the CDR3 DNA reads TGTGCCAGTAGACCGACGGCCGTTGCTGGCTACACCTTC.

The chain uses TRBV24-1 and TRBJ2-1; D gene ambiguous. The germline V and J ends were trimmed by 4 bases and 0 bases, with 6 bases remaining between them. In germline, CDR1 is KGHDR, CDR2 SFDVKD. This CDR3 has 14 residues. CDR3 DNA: TGTGCCACCAGTGAATCAAACTCCTACAATGAGCAGTTCTTC. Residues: CATSESNSYNEQFF.

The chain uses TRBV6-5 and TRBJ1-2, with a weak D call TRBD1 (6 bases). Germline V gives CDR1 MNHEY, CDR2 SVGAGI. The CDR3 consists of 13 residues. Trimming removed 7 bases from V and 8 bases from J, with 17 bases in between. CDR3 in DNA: TGTGCCAGCATCCAGGGGCTTTATGGGGGCTACACCTTC. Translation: CASIQGLYGGYTF.

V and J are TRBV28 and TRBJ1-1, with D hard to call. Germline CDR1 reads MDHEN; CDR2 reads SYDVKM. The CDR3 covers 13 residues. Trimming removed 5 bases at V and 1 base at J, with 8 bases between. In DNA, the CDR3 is TGTGCCAGCAGTGACAAAGGGAACACTGAAGCTTTCTTT. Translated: CASSDKGNTEAFF.

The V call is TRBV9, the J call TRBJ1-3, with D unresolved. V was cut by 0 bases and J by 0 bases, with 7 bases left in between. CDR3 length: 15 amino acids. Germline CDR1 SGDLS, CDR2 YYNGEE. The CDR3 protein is CASSVGHSSGNTIYF. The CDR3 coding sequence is TGTGCCAGCAGCGTAGGCCACAGCTCTGGAAACACCATATATTTT.

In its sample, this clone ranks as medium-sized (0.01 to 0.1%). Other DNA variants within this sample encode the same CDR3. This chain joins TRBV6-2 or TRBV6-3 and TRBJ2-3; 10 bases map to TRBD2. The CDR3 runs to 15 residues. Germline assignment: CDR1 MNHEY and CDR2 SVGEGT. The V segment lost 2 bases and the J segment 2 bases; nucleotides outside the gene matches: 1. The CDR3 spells CASSYSGGATDTQYF. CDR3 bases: TGTGCCAGCAGTTACAGCGGGGGGGCCACAGATACGCAGTATTTT.

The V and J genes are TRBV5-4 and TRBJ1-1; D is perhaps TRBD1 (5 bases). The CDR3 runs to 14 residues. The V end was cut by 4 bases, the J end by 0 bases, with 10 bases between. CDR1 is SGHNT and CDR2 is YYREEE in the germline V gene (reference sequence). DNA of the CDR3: TGTGCCAGCAGCATCGACAGCATGAACACTGAAGCTTTCTTT. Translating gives CASSIDSMNTEAFF.

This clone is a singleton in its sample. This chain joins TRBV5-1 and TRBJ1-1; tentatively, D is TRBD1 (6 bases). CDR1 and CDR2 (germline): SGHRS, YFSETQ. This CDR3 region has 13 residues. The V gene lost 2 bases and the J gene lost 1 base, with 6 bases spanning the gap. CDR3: CASSLQGNTEAFF. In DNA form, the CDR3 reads TGCGCCAGCAGCTTACAGGGGAACACTGAAGCTTTCTTT.

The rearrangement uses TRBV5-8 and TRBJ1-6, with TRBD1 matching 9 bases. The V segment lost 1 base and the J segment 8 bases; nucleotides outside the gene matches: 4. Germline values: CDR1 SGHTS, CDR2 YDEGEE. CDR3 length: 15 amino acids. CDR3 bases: TGTGCCAGCAGCTTGTACGGACAGGGGCATTCACCCCTCCACTTT. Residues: CASSLYGQGHSPLHF. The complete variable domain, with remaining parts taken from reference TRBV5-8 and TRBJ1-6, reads EAGVTQSPTHLIKTRGQQATLRCSPISGHTSVYWYQQALGLGLQFLLWYDEGEERNRGNFPPRFSGRQFPNYSSELNVNALELEDSALYLCASSLYGQGHSPLHFGNGTRLTVT.

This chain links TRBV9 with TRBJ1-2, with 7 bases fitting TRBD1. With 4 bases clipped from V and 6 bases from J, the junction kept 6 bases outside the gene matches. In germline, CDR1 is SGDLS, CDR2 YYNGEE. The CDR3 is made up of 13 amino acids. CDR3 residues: CASSPGTADGYTF. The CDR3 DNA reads TGTGCCAGCAGCCCCGGGACAGCGGATGGCTACACCTTC.

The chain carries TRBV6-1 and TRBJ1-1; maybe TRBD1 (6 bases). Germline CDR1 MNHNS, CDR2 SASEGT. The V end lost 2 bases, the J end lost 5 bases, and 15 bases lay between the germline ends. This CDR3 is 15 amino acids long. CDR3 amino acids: CASSEKGGIRTEAFF. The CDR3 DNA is TGTGCCAGCAGTGAAAAAGGGGGGATTCGTACTGAAGCTTTCTTT.